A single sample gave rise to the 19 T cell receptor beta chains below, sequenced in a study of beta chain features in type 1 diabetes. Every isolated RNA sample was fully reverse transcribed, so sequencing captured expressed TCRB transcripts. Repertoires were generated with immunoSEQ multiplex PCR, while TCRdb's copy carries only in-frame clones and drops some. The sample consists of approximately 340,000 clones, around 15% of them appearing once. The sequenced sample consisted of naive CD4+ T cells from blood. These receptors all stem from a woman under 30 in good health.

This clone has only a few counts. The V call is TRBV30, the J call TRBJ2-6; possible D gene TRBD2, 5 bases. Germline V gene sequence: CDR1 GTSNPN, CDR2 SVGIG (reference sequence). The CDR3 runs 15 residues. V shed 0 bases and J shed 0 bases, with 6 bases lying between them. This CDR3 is CAWSVGSSGANVLTF. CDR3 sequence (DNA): TGTGCCTGGAGTGTGGGGAGCTCTGGGGCCAACGTCCTGACTTTC.

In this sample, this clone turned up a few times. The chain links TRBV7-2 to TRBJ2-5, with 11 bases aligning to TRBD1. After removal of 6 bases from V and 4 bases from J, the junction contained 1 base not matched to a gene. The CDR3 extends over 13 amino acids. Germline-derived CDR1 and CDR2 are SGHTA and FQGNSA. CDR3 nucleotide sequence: TGTGCCAGCAGGGGGACAGGGGGAGAGACCCAGTACTTC. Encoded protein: CASRGTGGETQYF. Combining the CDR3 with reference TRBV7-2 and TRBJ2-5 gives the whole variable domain GAGVSQSPSNKVTEKGKDVELRCDPISGHTALYWYRQSLGQGLEFLIYFQGNSAPDKSGLPSDRFSAERTGGSVSTLTIQRTQQEDSAVYLCASRGTGGETQYFGPGTRLLVL.

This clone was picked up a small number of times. The CDR3 DNA follows: TGTGCCAGCAGCTTGTATGCGGGGAGGACAGATACGCAGTATTTT. Its protein is CASSLYAGRTDTQYF. The chain couples TRBV5-4 to TRBJ2-3; D may be TRBD2 (6 bases). This CDR3 is built from 15 residues. V was cut by 1 base and J by 3 bases, with 12 bases left in between. The germline CDR1 and CDR2 sequences are SGHNT and YYREEE (reference sequence).

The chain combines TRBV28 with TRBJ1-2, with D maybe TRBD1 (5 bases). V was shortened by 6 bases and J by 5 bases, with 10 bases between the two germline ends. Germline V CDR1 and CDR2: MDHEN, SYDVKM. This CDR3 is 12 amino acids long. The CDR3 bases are TGTGCCAGCAGCTCCCCAGGGTATGGCTACACCTTC. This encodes CASSSPGYGYTF.

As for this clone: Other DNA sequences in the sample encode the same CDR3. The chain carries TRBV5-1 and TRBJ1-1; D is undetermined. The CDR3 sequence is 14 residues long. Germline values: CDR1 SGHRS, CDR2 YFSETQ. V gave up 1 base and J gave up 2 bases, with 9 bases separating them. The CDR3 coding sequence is TGCGCCAGCAGCTTGTCGCAGGTTAACACTGAAGCTTTCTTT. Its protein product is CASSLSQVNTEAFF.

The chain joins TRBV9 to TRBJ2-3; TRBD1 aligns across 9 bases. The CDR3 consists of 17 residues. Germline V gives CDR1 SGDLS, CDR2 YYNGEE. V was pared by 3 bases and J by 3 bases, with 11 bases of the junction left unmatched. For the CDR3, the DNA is TGTGCCAGCAGCGCAAACAGGGGGCTTGTCGGGACAGATACGCAGTATTTT. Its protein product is CASSANRGLVGTDTQYF.

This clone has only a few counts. The CDR3 sequence is CATSPGVTNYGYTF. The CDR3 region has the DNA TGTGCCACCAGCCCCGGGGTCACTAACTATGGCTACACCTTC. The chain carries TRBV15 and TRBJ1-2; no definite D call. This CDR3 contains 14 residues. Trimming left V 5 bases short and J 0 bases short, with 10 bases between. Germline CDR1 and CDR2: LNHNV and YYDKDF (reference sequence).

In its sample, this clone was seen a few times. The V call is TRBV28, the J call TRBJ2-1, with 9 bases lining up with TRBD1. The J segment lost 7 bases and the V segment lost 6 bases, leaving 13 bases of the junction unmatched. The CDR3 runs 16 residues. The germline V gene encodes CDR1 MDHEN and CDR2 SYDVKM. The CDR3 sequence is CASSPRTGAPRNEQFF. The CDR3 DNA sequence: TGTGCCAGCAGCCCTCGGACAGGGGCCCCGCGGAATGAGCAGTTCTTC.

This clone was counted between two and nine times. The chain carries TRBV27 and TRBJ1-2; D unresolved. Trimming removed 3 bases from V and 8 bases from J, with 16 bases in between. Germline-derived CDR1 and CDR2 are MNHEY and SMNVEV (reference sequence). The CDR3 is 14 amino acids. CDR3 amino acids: CASSLAGGSWGYTF. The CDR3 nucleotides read TGTGCCAGCAGTTTGGCCGGCGGGTCGTGGGGCTACACCTTC.

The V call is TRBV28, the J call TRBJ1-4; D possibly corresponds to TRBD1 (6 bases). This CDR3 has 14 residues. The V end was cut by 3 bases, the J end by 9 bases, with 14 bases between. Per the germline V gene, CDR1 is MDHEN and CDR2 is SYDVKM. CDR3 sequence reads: CASSFGGREKKLFF. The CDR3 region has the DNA TGTGCCAGCAGTTTCGGGGGGCGAGAGAAAAAACTGTTTTTT.

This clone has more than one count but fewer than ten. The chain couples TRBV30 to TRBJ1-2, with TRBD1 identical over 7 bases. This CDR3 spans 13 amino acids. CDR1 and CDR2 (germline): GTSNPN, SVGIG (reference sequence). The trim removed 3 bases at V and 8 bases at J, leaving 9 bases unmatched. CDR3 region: CAWRLQGSGGYTF. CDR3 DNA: TGTGCCTGGAGGTTACAGGGGAGTGGAGGCTACACCTTC.

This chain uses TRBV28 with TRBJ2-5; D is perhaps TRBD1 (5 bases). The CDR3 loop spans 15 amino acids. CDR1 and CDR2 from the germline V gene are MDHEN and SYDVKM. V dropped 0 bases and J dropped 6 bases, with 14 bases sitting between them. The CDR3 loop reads CASSLWGQPRKTQYF. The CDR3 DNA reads TGTGCCAGCAGTTTATGGGGGCAGCCTAGAAAGACCCAGTACTTC.

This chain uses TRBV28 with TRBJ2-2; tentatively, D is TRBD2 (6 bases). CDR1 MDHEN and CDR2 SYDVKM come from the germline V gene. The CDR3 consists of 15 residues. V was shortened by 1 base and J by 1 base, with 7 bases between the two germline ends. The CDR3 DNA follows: TGTGCCAGCAGTTTATTGGGGGGGAACACCGGGGAGCTGTTTTTT. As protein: CASSLLGGNTGELFF.

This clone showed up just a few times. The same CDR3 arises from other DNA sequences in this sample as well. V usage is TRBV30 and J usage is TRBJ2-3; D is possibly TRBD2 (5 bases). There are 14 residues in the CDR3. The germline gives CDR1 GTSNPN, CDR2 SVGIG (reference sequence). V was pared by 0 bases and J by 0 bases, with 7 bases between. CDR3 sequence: CAWSVGGSTDTQYF. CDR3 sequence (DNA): TGTGCCTGGAGTGTTGGCGGGAGCACAGATACGCAGTATTTT.

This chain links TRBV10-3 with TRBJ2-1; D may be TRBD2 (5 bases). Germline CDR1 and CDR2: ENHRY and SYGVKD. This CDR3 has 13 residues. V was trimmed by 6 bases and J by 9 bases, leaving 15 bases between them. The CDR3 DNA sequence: TGTGCCATCAGCGAGGGCCCAGTGGCTGAGCAGTTCTTC. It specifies CAISEGPVAEQFF.

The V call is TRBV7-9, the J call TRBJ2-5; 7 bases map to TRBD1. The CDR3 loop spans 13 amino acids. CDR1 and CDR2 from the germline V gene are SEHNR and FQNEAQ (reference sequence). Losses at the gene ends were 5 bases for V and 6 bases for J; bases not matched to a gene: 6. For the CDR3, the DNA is TGTGCCAGCAGCCTCCGGGACAGACAGACCCAGTACTTC. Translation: CASSLRDRQTQYF.

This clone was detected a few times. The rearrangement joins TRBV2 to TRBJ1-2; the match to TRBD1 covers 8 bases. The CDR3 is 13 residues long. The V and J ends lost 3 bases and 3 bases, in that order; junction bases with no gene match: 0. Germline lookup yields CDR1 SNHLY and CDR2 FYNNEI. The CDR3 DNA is TGTGCCAGCAGTGAGACAGGGGACTATGGCTACACCTTC. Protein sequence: CASSETGDYGYTF.

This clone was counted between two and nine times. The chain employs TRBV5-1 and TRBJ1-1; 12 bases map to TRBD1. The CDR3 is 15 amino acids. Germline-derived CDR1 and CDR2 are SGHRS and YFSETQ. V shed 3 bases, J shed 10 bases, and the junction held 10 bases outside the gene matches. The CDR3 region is CASSWGTGGQKGAFF. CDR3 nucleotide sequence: TGCGCCAGCAGCTGGGGGACAGGGGGCCAAAAAGGAGCTTTCTTT.

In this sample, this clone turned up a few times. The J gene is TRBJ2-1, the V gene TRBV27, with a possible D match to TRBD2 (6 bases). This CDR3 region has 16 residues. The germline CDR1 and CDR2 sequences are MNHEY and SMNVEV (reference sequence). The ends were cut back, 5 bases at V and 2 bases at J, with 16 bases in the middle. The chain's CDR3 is CASSPMEGGPYNEQFF. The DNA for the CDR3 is TGTGCCAGCAGTCCCATGGAGGGCGGACCCTACAATGAGCAGTTCTTC.